This TCR beta chain was sequenced for a study of blood T cell repertoires in COVID-19. Study as a whole: Acute and convalescent COVID-19 samples came from the United States, Italy and Spain.

The germline V gene encodes CDR1 SNHLY and CDR2 FYNNEI. V was clipped by 4 bases and J by 5 bases, with 15 bases between them. The CDR3 consists of 14 residues. Some clones are missing from TCRdb's copy, which holds only in-frame ones; the method was immunoSEQ multiplex PCR. The table has hundreds of thousands of clones, roughly 90% seen once. Sequenced: peripheral blood. The gene calls are TRBV2 and TRBJ2-7, with a tentative D call TRBD1 (6 bases). This clonotype was obtained from a woman aged 25 to 39 with COVID-19, enrolled during active disease. In DNA form, the CDR3 reads TGTGCCAGCAGTGGCAGGACAGCCACCAACGAGCAGTACTTC. Encoded protein: CASSGRTATNEQYF.